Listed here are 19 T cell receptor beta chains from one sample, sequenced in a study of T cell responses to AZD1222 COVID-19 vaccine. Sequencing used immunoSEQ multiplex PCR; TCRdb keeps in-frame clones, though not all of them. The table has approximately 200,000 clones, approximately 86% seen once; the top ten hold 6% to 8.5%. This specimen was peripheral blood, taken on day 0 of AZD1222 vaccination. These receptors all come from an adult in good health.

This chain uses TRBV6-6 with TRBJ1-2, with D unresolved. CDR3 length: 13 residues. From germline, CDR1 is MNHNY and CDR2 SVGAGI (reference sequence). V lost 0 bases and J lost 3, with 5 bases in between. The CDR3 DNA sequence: TGTGCCAGCAGTTACTCTGGGGACTATGGCTACACCTTC. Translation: CASSYSGDYGYTF.

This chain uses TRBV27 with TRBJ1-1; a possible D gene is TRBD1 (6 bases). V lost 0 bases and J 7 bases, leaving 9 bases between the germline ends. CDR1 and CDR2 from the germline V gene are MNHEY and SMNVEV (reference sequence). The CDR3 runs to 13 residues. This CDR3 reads CASSLSGDNEAFF. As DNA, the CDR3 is TGTGCCAGCAGTTTATCGGGGGACAATGAAGCTTTCTTT.

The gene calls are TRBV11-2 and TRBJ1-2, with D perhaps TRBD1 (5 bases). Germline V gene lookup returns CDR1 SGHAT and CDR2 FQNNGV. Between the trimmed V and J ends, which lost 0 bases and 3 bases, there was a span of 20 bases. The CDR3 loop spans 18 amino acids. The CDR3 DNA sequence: TGTGCCAGCAGCTTAGATCCCCGGTCGCGGGGCGGCCACTATGGCTACACCTTC. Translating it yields CASSLDPRSRGGHYGYTF.

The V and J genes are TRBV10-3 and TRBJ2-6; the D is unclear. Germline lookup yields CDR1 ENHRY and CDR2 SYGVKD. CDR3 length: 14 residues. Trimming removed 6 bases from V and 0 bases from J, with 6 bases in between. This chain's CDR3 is CAIRPSSGANVLTF. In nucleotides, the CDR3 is TGTGCCATCAGACCCAGCTCTGGGGCCAACGTCCTGACTTTC.

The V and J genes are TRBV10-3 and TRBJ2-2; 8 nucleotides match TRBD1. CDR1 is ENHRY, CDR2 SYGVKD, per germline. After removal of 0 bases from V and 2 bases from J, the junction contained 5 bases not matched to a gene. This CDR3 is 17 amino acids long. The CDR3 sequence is CAISESRDRTNTGELFF. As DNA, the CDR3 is TGTGCCATCAGTGAGTCCCGGGACAGGACTAACACCGGGGAGCTGTTTTTT.

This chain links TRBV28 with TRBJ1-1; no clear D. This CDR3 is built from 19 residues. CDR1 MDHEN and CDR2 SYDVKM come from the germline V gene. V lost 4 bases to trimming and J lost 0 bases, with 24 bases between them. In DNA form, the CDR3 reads TGTGCCAGCAGTTCTACGAGGTTGGCCAAAGGACCCATGAACACTGAAGCTTTCTTT. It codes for CASSSTRLAKGPMNTEAFF.

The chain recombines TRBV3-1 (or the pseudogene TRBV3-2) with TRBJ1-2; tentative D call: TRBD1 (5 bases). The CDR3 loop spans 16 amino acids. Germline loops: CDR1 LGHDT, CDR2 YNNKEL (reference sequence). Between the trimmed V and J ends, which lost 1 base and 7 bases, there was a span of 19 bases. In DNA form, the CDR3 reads TGTGCCAGCAGCCAAGCGGGGGAAGGGCGAGTGGCTGGCTACACCTTC. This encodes CASSQAGEGRVAGYTF.

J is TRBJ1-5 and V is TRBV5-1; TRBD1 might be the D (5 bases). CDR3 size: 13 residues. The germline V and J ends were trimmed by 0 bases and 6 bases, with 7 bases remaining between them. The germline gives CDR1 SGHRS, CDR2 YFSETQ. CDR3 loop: CASSLGGTQPQHF. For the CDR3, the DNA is TGCGCCAGCAGCTTGGGGGGCACTCAGCCCCAGCATTTT.

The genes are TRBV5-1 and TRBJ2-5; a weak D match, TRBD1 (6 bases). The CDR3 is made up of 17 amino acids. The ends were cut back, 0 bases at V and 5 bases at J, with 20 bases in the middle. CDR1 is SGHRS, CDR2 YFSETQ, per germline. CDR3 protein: CASSLDQMGRGWETQYF. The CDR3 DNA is TGCGCCAGCAGCTTGGATCAAATGGGCAGGGGATGGGAGACCCAGTACTTC.

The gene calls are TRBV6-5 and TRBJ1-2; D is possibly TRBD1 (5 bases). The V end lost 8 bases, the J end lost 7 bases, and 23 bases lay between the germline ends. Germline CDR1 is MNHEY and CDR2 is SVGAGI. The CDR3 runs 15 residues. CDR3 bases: TGTGCCAGCTCGCATACCAGGGAACCTCTCTTTGGCTACACCTTC. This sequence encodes CASSHTREPLFGYTF.

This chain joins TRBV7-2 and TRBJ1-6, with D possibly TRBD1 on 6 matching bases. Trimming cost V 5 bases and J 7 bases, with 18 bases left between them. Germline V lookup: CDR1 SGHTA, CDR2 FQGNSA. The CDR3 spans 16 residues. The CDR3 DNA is TGTGCCAGCAGCAAAGAAAGGACAGCATCGAATTCACCCCTCCACTTT. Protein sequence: CASSKERTASNSPLHF.

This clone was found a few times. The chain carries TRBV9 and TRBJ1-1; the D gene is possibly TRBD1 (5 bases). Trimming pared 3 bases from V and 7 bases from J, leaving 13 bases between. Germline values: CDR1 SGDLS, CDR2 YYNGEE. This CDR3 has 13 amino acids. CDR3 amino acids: CASSGGDGGEAFF. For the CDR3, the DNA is TGTGCCAGCAGCGGAGGCGATGGGGGTGAAGCTTTCTTT.

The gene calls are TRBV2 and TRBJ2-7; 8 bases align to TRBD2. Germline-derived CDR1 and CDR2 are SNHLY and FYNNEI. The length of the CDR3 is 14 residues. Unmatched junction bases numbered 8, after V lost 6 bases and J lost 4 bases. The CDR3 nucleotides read TGTGCCAGCAGACCTACTAGCGGTACTTACGAGCAGTACTTC. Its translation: CASRPTSGTYEQYF.

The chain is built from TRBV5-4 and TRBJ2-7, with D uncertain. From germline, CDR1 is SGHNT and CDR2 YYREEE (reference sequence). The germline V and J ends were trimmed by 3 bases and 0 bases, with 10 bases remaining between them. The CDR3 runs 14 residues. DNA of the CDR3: TGTGCCAGCAGCTCCCTAGGCGGCTCCTACGAGCAGTACTTC. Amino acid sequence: CASSSLGGSYEQYF.

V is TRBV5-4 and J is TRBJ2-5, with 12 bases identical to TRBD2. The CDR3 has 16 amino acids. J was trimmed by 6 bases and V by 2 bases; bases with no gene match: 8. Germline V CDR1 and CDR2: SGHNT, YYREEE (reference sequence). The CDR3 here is CASSLNPTSGGQTQYF. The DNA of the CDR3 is TGTGCCAGCAGCTTAAATCCGACTAGCGGGGGACAGACCCAGTACTTC.

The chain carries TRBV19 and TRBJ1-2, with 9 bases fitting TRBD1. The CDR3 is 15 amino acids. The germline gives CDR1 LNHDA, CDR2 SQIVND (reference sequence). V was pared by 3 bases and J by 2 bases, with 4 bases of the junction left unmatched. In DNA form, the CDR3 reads TGTGCCAGTAGTATGGACAGGGGCTCCAACTATGGCTACACCTTC. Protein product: CASSMDRGSNYGYTF.

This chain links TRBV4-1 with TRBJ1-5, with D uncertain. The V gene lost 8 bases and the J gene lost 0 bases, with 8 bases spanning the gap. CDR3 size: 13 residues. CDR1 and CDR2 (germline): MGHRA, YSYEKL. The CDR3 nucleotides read TGCGCCAGCGGGTGGGATAGCAATCAGCCCCAGCATTTT. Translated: CASGWDSNQPQHF.

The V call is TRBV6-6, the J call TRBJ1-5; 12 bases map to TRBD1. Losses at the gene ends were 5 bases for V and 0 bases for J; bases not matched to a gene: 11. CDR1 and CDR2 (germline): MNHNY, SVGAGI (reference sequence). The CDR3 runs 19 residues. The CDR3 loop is CASSQLGTGGLYSNQPQHF. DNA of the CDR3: TGTGCCAGCAGTCAACTCGGGACAGGGGGCCTTTATAGCAATCAGCCCCAGCATTTT.

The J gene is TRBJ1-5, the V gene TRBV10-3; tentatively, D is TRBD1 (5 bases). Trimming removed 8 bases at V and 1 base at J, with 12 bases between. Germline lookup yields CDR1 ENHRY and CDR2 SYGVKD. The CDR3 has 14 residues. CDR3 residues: CAIGSRESNQPQHF. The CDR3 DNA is TGTGCCATCGGGTCCAGGGAAAGCAATCAGCCCCAGCATTTT.